The 16 T cell receptor beta chains reported below all come from one sample, sequenced in a study of T cell clonality in common variable immunodeficiency. Repertoires were generated with immunoSEQ multiplex PCR, while TCRdb's copy carries only in-frame clones and drops some. There are roughly 40,000 clones in the sample, none observed a single time. The specimen sequenced was peripheral blood mononuclear cells. Source of these receptors: a person between 18 and 75 years old in good health.

This clone has ten or more counts. Read sequence stops 3 residues before the CDR3 end, and the germline J gene provides the missing end. The chain uses TRBV12-3 or TRBV12-4 and TRBJ2-1, with D tentatively TRBD1 (5 bases). With 4 bases removed from V and 8 bases from J, the gap between germline ends came to 21 bases. The CDR3 spans 16 residues. CDR3 loop: CASSSGHIIGRDEQFF. The CDR3 bases that were read are TGTGCCAGCAGTTCCGGACACATAATAGGAAGGGATGAG.

At least ten counts were recorded for this clone. With the read ending 3 residues before the CDR3 end, the germline J gene is used to fill in that end. The chain combines TRBV5-1 with TRBJ1-3; TRBD1 matches at 7 bases. The CDR3 spans 16 residues. V lost 0 bases, J lost 1 base, and 4 bases stayed unmatched. Per germline, CDR1 SGHRS and CDR2 YFSETQ. The CDR3 is CASSLGLQGSGNTIYF. The DNA read from the CDR3 is TGCGCCAGCAGCTTGGGGTTACAGGGGTCTGGAAACACC. Full variable domain (rest looked up from reference TRBV5-1 and TRBJ1-3): KAGVTQTPRYLIKTRGQQVTLSCSPISGHRSVSWYQQTPGQGLQFLFEYFSETQRNKGNFPGRFSGRQFSNSRSEMNVSTLELGDSALYLCASSLGLQGSGNTIYFGEGSWLTVV.

This clone was seen many times. The part of the CDR3 DNA that was read is TGTGCCAGTAGTAACAGCTACGAG. Translating gives CASSNSYE. The whole CDR3 reads CASSNSYEQYF. V is TRBV19 and J is TRBJ2-7; D gene ambiguous. The CDR3 end falls 3 residues outside the read, so it is completed with the germline J gene. The V gene's germline CDR1 is LNHDA and CDR2 SQIVND (reference sequence). CDR3 length: 11 residues. Trimming left V 4 bases short and J 3 bases short, with 4 bases between.

This clone was found many times. Partial CDR3 DNA: TGCGCCAGCAGCCAAGAGGACAGGGGCCTCTATGGC. Translating gives CASSQEDRGLYG. Given in full, the CDR3 is CASSQEDRGLYGYTF. The chain uses TRBV4-1 and TRBJ1-2; TRBD1 matches 9 bases. From the germline J gene comes the end of the CDR3, since the read stops 3 residues before it. V shed 0 bases and J 4 bases; nucleotides not matched to a gene: 3. This CDR3 region has 15 residues. CDR1 and CDR2 (germline): MGHRA, YSYEKL.

This clone showed up many times. The observed sequence ends 3 residues before the CDR3 terminus, with the missing tail filled in from the germline J gene. V gene TRBV5-6 combines with J gene TRBJ1-1; perhaps TRBD1 as D (6 bases). Germline V gene sequence: CDR1 SGHDT, CDR2 YYEEEE. The length of the CDR3 is 14 residues. V lost 2 bases to trimming and J lost 5 bases, with 13 bases between them. Here the CDR3 reads CASSFARGFTEAFF. The CDR3 DNA, read in part, is TGTGCCAGCAGCTTTGCCAGGGGATTTACTGAA.

This clone showed up many times. With the read ending 3 residues before the CDR3 end, the germline J gene is used to fill in that end. V and J are TRBV5-1 and TRBJ2-6, with a weak D call TRBD1 (5 bases). The CDR3 length is 15 residues. From germline, CDR1 is SGHRS and CDR2 YFSETQ. Trimming stripped 7 bases from V and 0 bases from J, with 11 bases between. Partial CDR3 DNA: TGCGCCAGCGGTCCGACAGACTCTGGGGCCAACGTC. This translates into CASGPTDSGANV. The CDR3 reads in full as CASGPTDSGANVLTF.

This clone showed up many times. The read terminates 3 residues ahead of where the CDR3 ends, so the germline J gene completes it. The rearrangement joins TRBV5-1 to TRBJ2-5; 8 nucleotides agree with TRBD1. Looked up from germline, CDR1 is SGHRS and CDR2 is YFSETQ. After removal of 0 bases from V and 0 bases from J, the junction contained 1 base not matched to a gene. This CDR3 has 15 amino acids. The part of the CDR3 DNA that was read is TGCGCCAGCAGCTTGGGGGACAGGTACCAAGAGACC. Amino acid sequence: CASSLGDRYQET. The whole CDR3 region reads CASSLGDRYQETQYF.

This clone was detected ten times or more. A read error may produce the germline difference seen at one junction end. From the germline J gene comes the end of the CDR3, since the read stops 3 residues before it. V is TRBV6-1 and J is TRBJ1-5, with D unclear. Germline CDR1 MNHNS, CDR2 SASEGT. This CDR3 contains 15 residues. CDR3 sequence: CASREFDILNQPQHF. Incomplete CDR3 DNA: TGTGCCAGCCGTGAATTCGACATCCTCAATCAGCCC.

At least ten counts were recorded for this clone. The CDR3 end lies 3 residues beyond the end of the read and is filled in from the germline J gene. This chain uses TRBV4-1 with TRBJ1-5, with TRBD1 identical over 9 bases. V was clipped by 6 bases and J by 0 bases; unmatched bases: 3. In germline, CDR1 is MGHRA, CDR2 YSYEKL. The CDR3 loop spans 15 amino acids. The part of the CDR3 DNA that was read is TGCGCCAGCAGGCCGACAGGGGGTAGCAATCAGCCC. It translates to CASRPTGGSNQP. The complete CDR3 sequence is CASRPTGGSNQPQHF.

This clone has only a few counts. The CDR3 goes on 3 residues after the read ends, and that part is filled in from the germline J gene. The chain carries TRBV11-3 and TRBJ1-2; a weak D match, TRBD1 (5 bases). This CDR3 is 15 amino acids long. Germline CDR1 and CDR2: SGHNT and YENEEA. Deletions cut 3 bases from V and 4 bases from J, with 15 bases between. The CDR3 DNA, read in part, is TGTGCCAGCAGCTTTAGAATCCAGGGAGGCTATGGC. As protein: CASSFRIQGGYG. The full-length CDR3 reads as CASSFRIQGGYGYTF.

This clone came up many times. The CDR3 end lies 3 residues beyond the end of the read and is filled in from the germline J gene. The chain employs TRBV5-8 and TRBJ1-1; TRBD1 might be the D (5 bases). CDR1 and CDR2 (germline): SGHTS, YDEGEE. CDR3 size: 14 residues. The V end was cut by 2 bases, the J end by 0 bases, with 8 bases between. The sequenced CDR3 bases are TGTGCCAGCAGCTTTGGACAAATGAACACTGAA. This gives the protein CASSFGQMNTE. The full CDR3 protein reads CASSFGQMNTEAFF.

This clone was seen ten or more times. The read ends 3 residues before the CDR3 terminus; that terminus is restored from the germline J gene. This rearrangement joins TRBV30 to TRBJ1-6; D is possibly TRBD1 (5 bases). The CDR3 consists of 16 residues. Germline CDR1 is GTSNPN and CDR2 is SVGIG (reference sequence). Trimming took 2 bases from V and 7 from J, leaving 18 bases between them. Partial CDR3 DNA: TGTGCCTGGAGTCCACTACTCGGCAGGGCGAATTCACCC. This sequence encodes CAWSPLLGRANSP. The complete CDR3 sequence is CAWSPLLGRANSPLHF.

This clone was counted many times. The CDR3 extends 3 residues past the end of the read, so its final part is completed from the germline J gene. The V and J genes are TRBV20-1 and TRBJ1-4, with a possible D match to TRBD1 (5 bases). Trimming removed 5 bases at V and 0 bases at J, with 16 bases between. Germline lookup yields CDR1 DFQATT and CDR2 SNEGSKA (reference sequence). CDR3 size: 16 residues. The CDR3 DNA, read in part, is TGCAGTGCTGAGGGGATTCCGGGTTCAACTAATGAAAAA. Translated: CSAEGIPGSTNEK. In full, the CDR3 is CSAEGIPGSTNEKLFF.

Turning to this clone: Coverage ceases 3 residues before the CDR3 finishes, and the germline J gene fills in the end. The J gene is TRBJ2-7, the V gene TRBV5-4, with TRBD2 identical over 14 bases. From germline, CDR1 is SGHNT and CDR2 YYREEE (reference sequence). CDR3 length: 16 amino acids. V shed 4 bases, J shed 5 bases, and the junction held 8 bases outside the gene matches. The covered CDR3 bases are TGTGCCAGCAGCGGACGACTAGCGGGAGGGCCCCACGAG. Amino acids: CASSGRLAGGPHE. The CDR3 as a whole reads CASSGRLAGGPHEQYF.

In this sample, this clone turned up many times. The read stops 3 residues short of the end of the CDR3; the missing end is completed from the germline J gene. The rearrangement uses TRBV7-3 and TRBJ2-1; 7 bases are shared with TRBD1. The CDR3 totals 16 residues. The germline gives CDR1 SGHTA, CDR2 FQGTGA. Trimming cost V 4 bases and J 2 bases; bases outside gene matches: 8. The CDR3 is CASSWRGGLAYNEQFF. The CDR3 DNA, read in part, is TGTGCCAGCAGCTGGAGAGGGGGCCTCGCCTACAATGAG.

This clone was seen many times. The DNA ends 3 residues before the CDR3 does, and the rest of the CDR3 is filled in from the germline J gene. The chain is built from TRBV19 and TRBJ2-7, with 10 nucleotides matching TRBD2. From germline, CDR1 is LNHDA and CDR2 SQIVND (reference sequence). V lost 1 base, J lost 2 bases, and 2 bases stayed unmatched. This CDR3 region has 15 residues. The CDR3 protein is CASSIGTSGTYEQYF. CDR3 DNA (partial): TGTGCCAGTAGTATAGGGACTAGCGGAACCTACGAG. Combining the CDR3 with reference TRBV19 and TRBJ2-7 gives the whole variable domain DGGITQSPKYLFRKEGQNVTLSCEQNLNHDAMYWYRQDPGQGLRLIYYSQIVNDFQKGDIAEGYSVSREKKESFPLTVTSAQKNPTAFYLCASSIGTSGTYEQYFGPGTRLTVT.